This entry lists 20 T cell receptor beta chains sequenced from one sample in a study of T cell responses to AZD1222 COVID-19 vaccine. Assay: immunoSEQ multiplex PCR; the TCRdb copy retains only in-frame clones and omits some. The profile shows about 96,000 clones, roughly 90% of them singletons. The sample here was peripheral blood, taken on day 0 of AZD1222 vaccination. The receptor source for this set is an adult in good health.

The V gene is TRBV7-8, the J gene TRBJ1-6; D possibly corresponds to TRBD1 (6 bases). Germline V CDR1 and CDR2: SGHVS, FQNEAQ. This CDR3 has 14 residues. V was shortened by 1 base and J by 7 bases, with 8 bases between the two germline ends. The CDR3 region has the DNA TGTGCCAGCAGCTTAGGGACAGAGAATTCACCCCTCCACTTT. Protein sequence: CASSLGTENSPLHF.

The rearrangement links TRBV18 to TRBJ2-2; tentative D call: TRBD1 (6 bases). This CDR3 region has 16 residues. Germline loops: CDR1 KGHSH, CDR2 LQKENI. Trimming pared 5 bases from V and 8 bases from J, leaving 21 bases between. The CDR3 here is CASSAQTGPPPGELFF. CDR3 bases: TGTGCCAGCTCAGCCCAGACAGGCCCTCCCCCAGGGGAGCTGTTTTTT. Full variable domain (rest looked up from reference TRBV18 and TRBJ2-2): NAGVMQNPRHLVRRRGQEARLRCSPMKGHSHVYWYRQLPEEGLKFMVYLQKENIIDESGMPKERFSAEFPKEGPSILRIQQVVRGDSAAYFCASSAQTGPPPGELFFGEGSRLTVL.

This clone occurred once. The rearrangement joins TRBV29-1 to TRBJ1-1; the D is unclear. Germline lookup yields CDR1 SQVTM and CDR2 ANQGSEA. The length of the CDR3 is 14 residues. V lost 4 bases and J lost 5, with 17 bases in between. CDR3 nucleotide sequence: TGCAGCGTTGTCGCCGGCACATTGGGGACTGAAGCTTTCTTT. Its translation is CSVVAGTLGTEAFF.

In its sample, this clone was seen a few times. J is TRBJ2-7 and V is TRBV5-1; TRBD2 agrees at 14 bases. In germline, CDR1 is SGHRS, CDR2 YFSETQ. This CDR3 comprises 16 residues. V lost 4 bases, J lost 4 bases, and 7 bases stayed unmatched. The CDR3 DNA follows: TGCGCCAGCAGCCAGACCGGGACTAGCGGGAGTTACGAGCAGTACTTC. Protein: CASSQTGTSGSYEQYF.

This chain connects TRBV30 to TRBJ2-7; TRBD2 might be the D (6 bases). CDR3 length equals 14 residues. Trimming took 3 bases from V and 7 from J, leaving 19 bases between them. Germline CDR1 and CDR2: GTSNPN and SVGIG (reference sequence). The CDR3 protein is CAWSPHALAREQYF. The CDR3, as DNA: TGTGCCTGGAGCCCCCACGCCCTAGCGAGAGAGCAGTACTTC.

The V and J genes are TRBV14 and TRBJ2-7; D is undetermined. V lost 4 bases, J lost 7 bases, and 17 bases lay in between. Germline V gives CDR1 SGHDN, CDR2 FVKESK. The CDR3 runs to 14 residues. The CDR3 sequence is CASSRHSRLGEQYF. The CDR3 region has the DNA TGTGCCAGCAGCCGGCACAGCCGCCTCGGGGAGCAGTACTTC. The full variable domain, with the rest looked up from reference TRBV14 and TRBJ2-7, is EAGVTQFPSHSVIEKGQTVTLRCDPISGHDNLYWYRRVMGKEIKFLLHFVKESKQDESGMPNNRFLAERTGGTYSTLKVQPAELEDSGVYFCASSRHSRLGEQYFGPGTRLTVT.

This clone was recorded only once. V gene TRBV2 combines with J gene TRBJ2-5; 8 bases agree with TRBD1. The CDR3 has 15 residues. The V and J ends lost 3 bases and 5 bases, in that order; junction bases with no gene match: 8. Germline V gene data show CDR1 as SNHLY and CDR2 as FYNNEI. The CDR3 DNA is TGTGCCAGCAGTGATCCCAGGGGGCGTGTGGAGACCCAGTACTTC. Amino acids: CASSDPRGRVETQYF.

The chain is built from TRBV7-9 and TRBJ1-6; D is ambiguous. Trimming left V 0 bases short and J 5 bases short, with 2 bases between. Germline V lookup: CDR1 SEHNR, CDR2 FQNEAQ (reference sequence). This CDR3 is 13 amino acids long. CDR3 DNA sequence: TGTGCCAGCAGCTTAGCGGATAATTCACCCCTCCACTTT. Residues: CASSLADNSPLHF.

The V and J genes are TRBV28 and TRBJ2-2; D call uncertain. Looked up from germline, CDR1 is MDHEN and CDR2 is SYDVKM. The V end lost 6 bases, the J end lost 1 base, and 12 bases lay between the germline ends. The CDR3 consists of 15 residues. CDR3 in amino acids: CASRTTLQNTGELFF. Here the CDR3 DNA reads TGTGCCAGCAGAACCACCCTACAGAACACCGGGGAGCTGTTTTTT.

The rearrangement uses TRBV2 and TRBJ2-3, with 12 bases that match TRBD2. Trimming took 4 bases from V and 14 from J; bases not matched to a gene: 4. Germline V gene sequence: CDR1 SNHLY, CDR2 FYNNEI. The CDR3 length is 12 residues. CDR3 sequence (DNA): TGTGCCAGCAGTGGACTAGCGGGAGAACCGTATTTT. Its protein is CASSGLAGEPYF. Supplemented by reference TRBV2 and TRBJ2-3, the full variable domain reads EPEVTQTPSHQVTQMGQEVILRCVPISNHLYFYWYRQILGQKVEFLVSFYNNEISEKSEIFDDQFSVERPDGSNFTLKIRSTKLEDSAMYFCASSGLAGEPYFGPGTRLTVL.

The chain uses TRBV29-1 and TRBJ2-5, with 9 bases fitting TRBD2. The V gene end was trimmed by 8 bases and the J gene end by 1 base; junction bases not matched to a gene: 5. Per the germline V gene, CDR1 is SQVTM and CDR2 is ANQGSEA. The CDR3 length is 13 residues. The CDR3 DNA reads as TGCAGCACCCCAGCGGGGGGCCAAGAGACCCAGTACTTC. This gives the protein CSTPAGGQETQYF. Variable domain in full (rest from reference TRBV29-1 and TRBJ2-5): SAVISQKPSRDICQRGTSLTIQCQVDSQVTMMFWYRQQPGQSLTLIATANQGSEATYESGFVIDKFPISRPNLTFSTLTVSNMSPEDSSIYLCSTPAGGQETQYFGPGTRLLVL.

The rearrangement joins TRBV28 to TRBJ1-4; TRBD1 aligns across 7 bases. V lost 5 bases, J lost 4 bases, and 4 bases stayed unmatched. The germline CDR1 and CDR2 sequences are MDHEN and SYDVKM. The CDR3 consists of 14 residues. The CDR3 spells CASSPGQNNEKLFF. The CDR3 region has the DNA TGTGCCAGCAGTCCGGGACAGAATAATGAAAAACTGTTTTTT.

The V call is TRBV10-2, the J call TRBJ2-7, with D tentatively TRBD2 (5 bases). CDR3 length: 12 residues. The germline V gene encodes CDR1 WSHSY and CDR2 SAAADI. V was pared by 6 bases and J by 3 bases, with 9 bases between. Here the CDR3 reads CASRAGNYEQYF. The DNA for the CDR3 is TGCGCCAGCAGGGCGGGCAACTACGAGCAGTACTTC.

This chain connects TRBV27 to TRBJ2-1, with 7 bases identical to TRBD2. In germline, CDR1 is MNHEY, CDR2 SMNVEV (reference sequence). This CDR3 is built from 12 residues. V lost 7 bases and J lost 8; bases outside the gene matches: 5. Here the CDR3 reads CASKQSGDEQFF. DNA of the CDR3: TGTGCCAGCAAACAAAGCGGGGATGAGCAGTTCTTC.

This chain uses TRBV7-2 with TRBJ1-1; D is unclear. The CDR3 sequence is 15 residues long. In germline, CDR1 is SGHTA, CDR2 FQGNSA. V lost 5 bases, J lost 5 bases, and 18 bases lay in between. In nucleotides, the CDR3 is TGTGCCAGCAGCCAGAACGTTGGTGGAAGGACTGAAGCTTTCTTT. Amino acid sequence: CASSQNVGGRTEAFF.

The chain links TRBV2 to TRBJ1-6; D remains ambiguous. The V gene's germline CDR1 is SNHLY and CDR2 FYNNEI. The CDR3 covers 11 residues. CDR3 sequence reads: CATAISSPLHF. The CDR3 DNA reads as TGTGCAACAGCTATATCTTCACCCCTCCACTTT.

This clone was observed once. The CDR3 DNA follows: TGCGCCAGCAGCGAGCGGGCCAGCTCCTACAATGAGCAGTTCTTC. This gives the protein CASSERASSYNEQFF. The V gene is TRBV4-3, the J gene TRBJ2-1; tentatively, D is TRBD2 (6 bases). V lost 5 bases to trimming and J lost 0 bases, with 11 bases between them. There are 15 residues in the CDR3. Looked up from germline, CDR1 is LGHNA and CDR2 is YSLEER.

The chain joins TRBV28 to TRBJ2-1; 9 positions match TRBD2. CDR1 MDHEN and CDR2 SYDVKM come from the germline V gene. This CDR3 contains 17 residues. Trimming took 2 bases from V and 9 from J; bases not matched to a gene: 14. The CDR3 reads CASSLGASGKVLGEQFF. For the CDR3, the DNA is TGTGCCAGCAGTTTAGGGGCTAGCGGGAAGGTATTGGGTGAGCAGTTCTTC.

The genes are TRBV19 and TRBJ1-5, with D uncertain. V lost 3 bases to trimming and J lost 3 bases, with 12 bases between them. The length of the CDR3 is 15 residues. CDR1 is LNHDA and CDR2 is SQIVND in the germline V gene (reference sequence). This chain's CDR3 is CASSMAGSYNQPQHF. In DNA, the CDR3 is TGTGCCAGTAGTATGGCGGGGTCCTACAATCAGCCCCAGCATTTT.

The chain links TRBV30 to TRBJ2-7; tentatively, D is TRBD2 (5 bases). The V gene lost 1 base and the J gene lost 5 bases, with 12 bases spanning the gap. This CDR3 has 13 amino acids. The germline V gene has CDR1 GTSNPN and CDR2 SVGIG (reference sequence). The CDR3 reads CAWSAKGSDEQYF. CDR3 coding DNA: TGTGCCTGGAGTGCGAAAGGGAGCGACGAGCAGTACTTC.